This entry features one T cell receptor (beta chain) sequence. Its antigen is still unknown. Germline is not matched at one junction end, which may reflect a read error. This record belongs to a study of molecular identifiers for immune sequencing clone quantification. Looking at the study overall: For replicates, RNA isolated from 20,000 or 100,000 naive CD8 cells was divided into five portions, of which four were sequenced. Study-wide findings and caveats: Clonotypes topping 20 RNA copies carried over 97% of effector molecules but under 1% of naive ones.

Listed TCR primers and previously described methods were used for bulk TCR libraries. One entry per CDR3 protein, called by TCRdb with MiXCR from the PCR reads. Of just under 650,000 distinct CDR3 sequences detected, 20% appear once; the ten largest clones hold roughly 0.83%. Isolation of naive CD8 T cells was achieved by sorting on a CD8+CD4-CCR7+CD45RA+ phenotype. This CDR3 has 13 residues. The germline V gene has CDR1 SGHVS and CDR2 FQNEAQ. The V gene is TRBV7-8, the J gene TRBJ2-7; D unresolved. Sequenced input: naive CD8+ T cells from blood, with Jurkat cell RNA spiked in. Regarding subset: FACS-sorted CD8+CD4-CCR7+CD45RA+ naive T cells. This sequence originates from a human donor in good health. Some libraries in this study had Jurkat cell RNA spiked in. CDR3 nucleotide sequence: TGTGTCAGCAGCTTTCTCCTCCCCCACGAGCAGTACTTC. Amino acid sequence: CVSSFLLPHEQYF. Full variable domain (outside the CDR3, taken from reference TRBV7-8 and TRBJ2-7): GAGVSQSPRYKVAKRGQDVALRCDPISGHVSLFWYQQALGQGPEFLTYFQNEAQLDKSGLPSDRFFAERPEGSVSTLKIQRTQQEDSAVYLCVSSFLLPHEQYFGPGTRLTVT.